What follows are 32 T cell receptor beta chains derived from one specimen sequenced in a study of Ad26.COV2.S vaccination and SARS-CoV-2 variants. Clones were sequenced by immunoSEQ multiplex PCR, and TCRdb holds only the in-frame ones, with some missing. The data hold over 400,000 clones, with about 92% observed a single time. This sample's treatment: roughly 20 received Ad26.COV2.S at low or high dose, single or two shots; 5 received placebo; per-sample allocation not given. At day 63 after the first vaccine or placebo injection, samples were drawn. This specimen was peripheral blood, taken in a trial of Ad26.COV2.S vaccine versus placebo. The receptor source for this set is a person aged 18-60 years who received the Ad26.COV2.S COVID-19 vaccine or a placebo.

This clone was counted only a few times. The V gene is TRBV5-1, the J gene TRBJ2-3; the D gene could be TRBD1 or TRBD2 (5 bases each). The CDR3 is 15 amino acids. The V and J ends lost 2 bases and 5 bases respectively, with 15 bases between them. Germline V CDR1 and CDR2: SGHRS, YFSETQ. The CDR3 spells CASSFGTRGVDTQYF. CDR3 sequence (DNA): TGCGCCAGCAGCTTCGGGACCCGGGGCGTAGATACGCAGTATTTT.

The chain couples TRBV6-4 to TRBJ2-6; unclear D gene. The CDR3 has 14 residues. Trimming took off 5 bases at V and 3 bases at J, with 8 bases between the two ends. The germline CDR1 and CDR2 sequences are MRHNA and SNTAGT. CDR3 region: CASSSALGANVLTF. The CDR3, as DNA: TGTGCCAGCAGTTCAGCCCTTGGGGCCAACGTCCTGACTTTC.

V is TRBV15 and J is TRBJ2-5; 9 bases line up with TRBD1. V lost 6 bases, J lost 7 bases, and 24 bases stayed unmatched. Germline CDR1 LNHNV, CDR2 YYDKDF (reference sequence). The length of the CDR3 is 19 residues. CDR3 residues: CATSTPGTGGATRGLTQYF. The DNA for the CDR3 is TGTGCCACCAGTACACCGGGCACAGGGGGCGCAACAAGGGGTTTGACCCAGTACTTC.

V is TRBV4-1 and J is TRBJ1-1; possibly TRBD1 for D (5 bases). Germline V gene data show CDR1 as MGHRA and CDR2 as YSYEKL. The CDR3 length is 13 residues. The germline V and J ends were trimmed by 1 base and 12 bases, with 15 bases remaining between them. CDR3: CASSQGEGEVTFF. In DNA form, the CDR3 reads TGCGCCAGCAGCCAAGGAGAAGGGGAGGTCACTTTCTTT.

This clone was found once. V and J are TRBV30 and TRBJ2-3, with D possibly being TRBD2 (5 bases). Germline V lookup: CDR1 GTSNPN, CDR2 SVGIG (reference sequence). Trimming took off 3 bases at V and 2 bases at J, with 15 bases between the two ends. This CDR3 comprises 15 residues. The CDR3 reads CAWRLGDGNTDTQYF. Here the CDR3 DNA reads TGTGCCTGGAGACTCGGGGATGGGAACACAGATACGCAGTATTTT.

The chain couples TRBV6-2 or TRBV6-3 to TRBJ2-7, with D unresolved. Looked up from germline, CDR1 is MNHEY and CDR2 is SVGEGT. The CDR3 is 18 amino acids. With 6 bases removed from V and 0 bases from J, the gap between germline ends came to 24 bases. In nucleotides, the CDR3 is TGTGCCAGCAGCGCTAGAGGTTCAAATTCTCTAAGCTCCTACGAGCAGTACTTC. Its translation is CASSARGSNSLSSYEQYF.

The chain is built from TRBV7-8 and TRBJ2-7, with D unresolved. The V end lost 5 bases, the J end lost 4 bases, and 18 bases lay between the germline ends. The germline gives CDR1 SGHVS, CDR2 FQNEAQ. This CDR3 is built from 15 residues. The DNA for the CDR3 is TGTGCCAGCAGCATATCGGACCGAAGTCTTTACGAGCAGTACTTC. Residues: CASSISDRSLYEQYF. Variable domain in full (rest from reference TRBV7-8 and TRBJ2-7): GAGVSQSPRYKVAKRGQDVALRCDPISGHVSLFWYQQALGQGPEFLTYFQNEAQLDKSGLPSDRFFAERPEGSVSTLKIQRTQQEDSAVYLCASSISDRSLYEQYFGPGTRLTVT.

This chain joins TRBV3-1 (or the pseudogene TRBV3-2) and TRBJ2-2, with 8 bases matching TRBD2. The germline CDR1 and CDR2 sequences are LGHDT and YNNKEL (reference sequence). J lost 7 bases, V lost 1 base, and 14 bases had no gene match. This CDR3 spans 18 amino acids. This chain's CDR3 is CASSQGNLRRGVVGELFF. As DNA, the CDR3 is TGTGCCAGCAGCCAAGGGAACTTGCGGCGGGGGGTGGTCGGGGAGCTGTTTTTT.

The chain couples TRBV6-5 to TRBJ1-1, with unresolved D. Germline CDR1 and CDR2: MNHEY and SVGAGI. The CDR3 is made up of 12 amino acids. V was trimmed by 10 bases and J by 7 bases, leaving 16 bases between them. The CDR3 nucleotides read TGTGCCACATACCTGCAGAGAGGTGAAGCTTTCTTT. Translated: CATYLQRGEAFF.

This chain joins TRBV11-2 and TRBJ1-2; D might be TRBD1 (5 bases). The germline CDR1 and CDR2 sequences are SGHAT and FQNNGV. With 5 bases removed from V and 5 bases from J, the gap between germline ends came to 12 bases. The CDR3 is 13 residues long. The DNA of the CDR3 is TGTGCCAGCAGCGGGCTGGGACGGTATGGCTACACCTTC. Its translation is CASSGLGRYGYTF.

The count of this clone is one. The V and J genes are TRBV4-1 and TRBJ2-5; maybe TRBD2 (6 bases). The germline V and J ends were trimmed by 2 bases and 4 bases, with 14 bases remaining between them. Germline V gene sequence: CDR1 MGHRA, CDR2 YSYEKL. The CDR3 spans 15 residues. The CDR3 bases are TGCGCCAGCAGCCAAAGAGGGGAGGTGCCAGAGACCCAGTACTTC. Encoded protein: CASSQRGEVPETQYF.

CDR3 nucleotides: TGTGCCAGCAGCCGTCAGGGGCAACCCTACAATGAGCAGTTCTTC. As protein: CASSRQGQPYNEQFF. The rearrangement links TRBV3-1 (or the pseudogene TRBV3-2) to TRBJ2-1; possibly TRBD1 for D (6 bases). CDR3 length equals 15 residues. Germline V CDR1 and CDR2: LGHDT, YNNKEL (reference sequence). Trimming took 4 bases from V and 2 from J, leaving 12 bases between them.

The chain couples TRBV27 to TRBJ1-5; D gene ambiguous. Germline CDR1 MNHEY, CDR2 SMNVEV (reference sequence). This CDR3 has 15 residues. The germline V and J ends were trimmed by 0 bases and 2 bases, with 8 bases remaining between them. This CDR3 is CASSLSSAGNQPQHF. DNA for the CDR3: TGTGCCAGCAGTTTATCGTCGGCAGGCAATCAGCCCCAGCATTTT.

This clone was detected once. The rearrangement joins TRBV19 to TRBJ1-4; no definite D call. Trimming removed 5 bases from V and 0 bases from J, with 13 bases in between. CDR1 is LNHDA and CDR2 is SQIVND in the germline V gene (reference sequence). There are 16 residues in the CDR3. The DNA of the CDR3 is TGTGCCAGTAGTTTGACATCCTTTGCAACTAATGAAAAACTGTTTTTT. Translating gives CASSLTSFATNEKLFF.

The chain uses TRBV30 and TRBJ1-5, with D perhaps TRBD1 (6 bases). Germline V CDR1 and CDR2: GTSNPN, SVGIG (reference sequence). The CDR3 loop spans 15 amino acids. V lost 1 base and J lost 7, with 17 bases in between. The CDR3, as DNA: TGTGCCTGGAGTGAGGAGACAGGACTAAGGCAGCCCCAGCATTTT. Its protein product is CAWSEETGLRQPQHF.

The chain links TRBV11-3 to TRBJ2-7; D is undetermined. V was shortened by 2 bases and J by 0 bases, with 8 bases between the two germline ends. Germline CDR1 and CDR2: SGHNT and YENEEA. The CDR3 sequence is 14 residues long. The CDR3, as DNA: TGTGCCAGCAGCTTAAGGACGGACTCCTACGAGCAGTACTTC. Translated, it gives CASSLRTDSYEQYF.

This chain links TRBV4-3 with TRBJ2-4, with unresolved D. Germline V gene lookup returns CDR1 LGHNA and CDR2 YSLEER. The CDR3 runs to 15 residues. V lost 4 bases and J 5 bases, leaving 15 bases between the germline ends. CDR3 loop: CASSRRISLENIQYF. The DNA of the CDR3 is TGCGCCAGCAGCCGCCGAATCAGTCTGGAAAACATTCAGTACTTC.

CDR3 loop: CASGVDSPYGYTF. The CDR3 DNA reads as TGCGCCAGCGGCGTGGACAGTCCTTATGGCTACACCTTC. The chain joins TRBV5-1 to TRBJ1-2, with D perhaps TRBD1 (6 bases). The germline gives CDR1 SGHRS, CDR2 YFSETQ. Between the trimmed V and J ends, which lost 7 bases and 5 bases, there was a span of 15 bases. The CDR3 is made up of 13 amino acids.

The rearrangement joins TRBV30 to TRBJ2-6, with a tentative D call TRBD2 (5 bases). CDR3 length equals 15 residues. With 4 bases removed from V and 0 bases from J, the gap between germline ends came to 10 bases. In germline, CDR1 is GTSNPN, CDR2 SVGIG (reference sequence). CDR3 sequence: CAWTPGSSGANVLTF. The CDR3 DNA reads TGTGCCTGGACCCCGGGGAGCTCTGGGGCCAACGTCCTGACTTTC.

This chain joins TRBV7-9 and TRBJ2-3; D tentatively reads TRBD1 or TRBD2 (6 bases each). The CDR3 contains 17 residues. V was cut by 4 bases and J by 1 base, with 18 bases left in between. Germline CDR1 is SEHNR and CDR2 is FQNEAQ (reference sequence). The CDR3 nucleotides are TGTGCCAGCAGCTCCTCTGACGGGGGCAGGGGCACAGATACGCAGTATTTT. Amino acids: CASSSSDGGRGTDTQYF. Drawing the rest from reference TRBV7-9 and TRBJ2-3, the complete variable domain is DTGVSQNPRHKITKRGQNVTFRCDPISEHNRLYWYRQTLGQGPEFLTYFQNEAQLEKSRLLSDRFSAERPKGSFSTLEIQRTEQGDSAMYLCASSSSDGGRGTDTQYFGPGTRLTVL.

The V call is TRBV4-1, the J call TRBJ2-2, with 11 bases identical to TRBD2. The length of the CDR3 is 17 residues. V was clipped by 0 bases and J by 8 bases; unmatched bases: 8. Germline CDR1 is MGHRA and CDR2 is YSYEKL. CDR3 loop: CASSQDPRSGGAGELFF. CDR3 bases: TGCGCCAGCAGCCAAGATCCCCGTAGCGGGGGGGCTGGGGAGCTGTTTTTT.

The CDR3 region has the DNA TGTGCCAGTAGTACCCTTGACAGTCCCGGTATGGGTAGCGAGCAGTACTTC. As protein: CASSTLDSPGMGSEQYF. The rearrangement joins TRBV19 to TRBJ2-7, with a possible D match to TRBD1 (5 bases). The CDR3 is 17 amino acids. Germline CDR1 reads LNHDA; CDR2 reads SQIVND (reference sequence). Trimming cost V 4 bases and J 6 bases, with 25 bases left between them.

The chain carries TRBV14 and TRBJ1-2; D gene unclear. V lost 1 base to trimming and J lost 1 base, with 7 bases between them. CDR3 length: 14 amino acids. The germline V gene encodes CDR1 SGHDN and CDR2 FVKESK. The CDR3 here is CASSQVAGNYGYTF. The CDR3, as DNA: TGTGCCAGCAGCCAAGTGGCGGGTAACTATGGCTACACCTTC.

This chain links TRBV5-5 with TRBJ1-2; 8 nucleotides agree with TRBD1. This CDR3 has 14 residues. With 0 bases clipped from V and 2 bases from J, the junction kept 0 bases outside the gene matches. CDR1 and CDR2 (germline): SGHKS, YYEKEE (reference sequence). The DNA for the CDR3 is TGTGCCAGCAGCTTGGGACAGGGGAACTATGGCTACACCTTC. Encoded protein: CASSLGQGNYGYTF.

In DNA form, the CDR3 reads TGTGCCTGGTACAGGGGGCGTTATGGCTACACCTTC. Amino acid sequence: CAWYRGRYGYTF. The genes are TRBV30 and TRBJ1-2, with 9 bases that match TRBD1. V lost 5 bases, J lost 5 bases, and 3 bases stayed unmatched. Germline V gene sequence: CDR1 GTSNPN, CDR2 SVGIG (reference sequence). CDR3 size: 12 residues.

V and J are TRBV9 and TRBJ1-2, with TRBD1 identical over 10 bases. V shed 4 bases, J shed 0 bases, and the junction held 9 bases outside the gene matches. This CDR3 contains 17 residues. Germline CDR1 SGDLS, CDR2 YYNGEE. The DNA of the CDR3 is TGTGCCAGCAGCAAAACCGGGACAGGGGCACCTAACTATGGCTACACCTTC. Protein product: CASSKTGTGAPNYGYTF.

This clone was seen just once. The V and J genes are TRBV5-1 and TRBJ2-1; D is unclear. The germline CDR1 and CDR2 sequences are SGHRS and YFSETQ. This CDR3 is 14 amino acids long. Trimming took 0 bases from V and 6 from J, leaving 10 bases between them. The CDR3 is CASSLVSEVNEQFF. The CDR3 nucleotides read TGCGCCAGCAGCTTGGTGTCTGAAGTCAATGAGCAGTTCTTC.

The rearrangement links TRBV6-2 or TRBV6-3 to TRBJ2-1, with 9 bases matching TRBD1. There are 19 residues in the CDR3. CDR1 and CDR2 (germline): MNHEY, SVGEGT. V shed 2 bases, J shed 2 bases, and the junction held 13 bases outside the gene matches. CDR3 DNA sequence: TGTGCCAGCAGTTACCTTATATCGCCCGGGACAGGGACCTACAATGAGCAGTTCTTC. Translating gives CASSYLISPGTGTYNEQFF.

This clone has a single count. The chain employs TRBV29-1 and TRBJ2-5; perhaps TRBD1 as D (6 bases). Germline V gene sequence: CDR1 SQVTM, CDR2 ANQGSEA. V dropped 6 bases and J dropped 5 bases, with 16 bases sitting between them. CDR3 size: 13 residues. The CDR3 loop reads CSVNNRVVETQYF. In nucleotides, the CDR3 is TGCAGCGTAAATAACAGGGTCGTGGAGACCCAGTACTTC.

The chain couples TRBV7-2 to TRBJ2-7; TRBD2 aligns across 13 bases. Germline CDR1 reads SGHTA; CDR2 reads FQGNSA. This CDR3 comprises 16 residues. Germline trimming cut 0 bases from V and 3 bases from J; bases unmatched to any gene: 2. The CDR3, as DNA: TGTGCCAGCAGCTTAGCTACTAGCGGGGGGGGCTACGAGCAGTACTTC. Translated, it gives CASSLATSGGGYEQYF.

Only one count was recorded for this clone. J is TRBJ2-3 and V is TRBV2, with unresolved D. This CDR3 region has 13 residues. V was cut by 6 bases and J by 5 bases, with 12 bases left in between. Germline loops: CDR1 SNHLY, CDR2 FYNNEI. CDR3 sequence (DNA): TGTGCCAGCAGAAGGAACCATGTAGATACGCAGTATTTT. Protein: CASRRNHVDTQYF. Looking up the rest from reference TRBV2 and TRBJ2-3 gives the full variable domain: EPEVTQTPSHQVTQMGQEVILRCVPISNHLYFYWYRQILGQKVEFLVSFYNNEISEKSEIFDDQFSVERPDGSNFTLKIRSTKLEDSAMYFCASRRNHVDTQYFGPGTRLTVL.

The chain links TRBV30 to TRBJ2-4, with 11 bases matching TRBD1. V was clipped by 2 bases and J by 2 bases; unmatched bases: 5. The CDR3 has 16 residues. Looked up from germline, CDR1 is GTSNPN and CDR2 is SVGIG (reference sequence). DNA for the CDR3: TGTGCCTGGAGTCTGGGACAGGGGGGACCCAAAAACATTCAGTACTTC. This encodes CAWSLGQGGPKNIQYF.